This TCR beta chain was profiled in a study of cytotoxic CD8 clonotypes in ibrutinib-treated CLL. Study summary: In all, about eleven patients were relapsed/refractory, about 15 were treatment-naive and around 17 were IGHV unmutated.

The study's findings and limits: Shared public clonotypes were rare, and on treatment they either got smaller or stayed the same.

The table came from immunoSEQ multiplex PCR; TCRdb's copy has only in-frame clones and leaves some out. The data show about 300,000 clones, with roughly 76% seen just once and about 5.8% held by the top ten. To note about this clone: Its antigen is not identified.

The CDR3 loop spans 15 amino acids. The chain is built from TRBV21-1 and TRBJ1-2. TRBV21-1 is tagged as a pseudogene. The clonotype originates from a human donor with chronic lymphocytic leukemia. Sample: PBMCs, taken at disease progression, from a patient treated with ibrutinib. In nucleotides, the CDR3 is TGTGCCAGCAGCAAAGAAGCGGGGGAAGACGATGGCTACACCTTC. Translating it yields CASSKEAGEDDGYTF.